Following are 24 T cell receptor beta chains from one sample sequenced in a study of cytomegalovirus exposure and HLA in healthy donors. PCR was performed using 60 Vbeta and 13 Jbeta primers. TCRdb's copy holds only in-frame clones and misses some; the assay was immunoSEQ multiplex PCR. The sample records a few hundred thousand clones, about 80% being singletons. The sample was PBMCs. The receptors were sampled from a man aged 35-49 years in good health and CMV-seronegative.

The chain employs TRBV19 and TRBJ1-1, with 7 bases fitting TRBD1. CDR1 is LNHDA and CDR2 is SQIVND in the germline V gene (reference sequence). The CDR3 totals 14 residues. V lost 8 bases to trimming and J lost 0 bases; unmatched junction nucleotides: 6. The CDR3 DNA sequence: TGTGCCAGTGCGGACAGGCCGATGAACACTGAAGCTTTCTTT. It is translated as CASADRPMNTEAFF. Full variable domain (rest looked up from reference TRBV19 and TRBJ1-1): DGGITQSPKYLFRKEGQNVTLSCEQNLNHDAMYWYRQDPGQGLRLIYYSQIVNDFQKGDIAEGYSVSREKKESFPLTVTSAQKNPTAFYLCASADRPMNTEAFFGQGTRLTVV.

The rearrangement links TRBV5-4 to TRBJ2-2, with 7 nucleotides matching TRBD2. Germline V gene sequence: CDR1 SGHNT, CDR2 YYREEE (reference sequence). The junction had 4 bases not matched to a gene; V was cut back by 4 bases and J by 1 base. This CDR3 contains 15 residues. CDR3 in amino acids: CASSPGGENTGELFF. Written as DNA, the CDR3 is TGTGCCAGCAGCCCTGGGGGGGAGAACACCGGGGAGCTGTTTTTT.

The chain combines TRBV7-3 with TRBJ2-3; D is ambiguous. Trimming stripped 2 bases from V and 0 bases from J, with 9 bases between. This CDR3 region has 15 residues. Germline lookup yields CDR1 SGHTA and CDR2 FQGTGA. The CDR3 DNA sequence: TGTGCCAGCAGCTTATCTGGCTCCAGCACAGATACGCAGTATTTT. The encoded protein is CASSLSGSSTDTQYF.

The chain couples TRBV5-6 to TRBJ2-7; 11 nucleotides agree with TRBD2. V shed 1 base, J shed 4 bases, and the junction held 4 bases outside the gene matches. The V gene's germline CDR1 is SGHDT and CDR2 YYEEEE. The CDR3 is made up of 15 amino acids. CDR3 region: CASSLSTSGMYEQYF. The CDR3 DNA is TGTGCCAGCAGCTTGTCGACTAGCGGGATGTACGAGCAGTACTTC.

The rearrangement links TRBV7-2 to TRBJ1-5; no clear D gene. CDR3 length: 14 amino acids. V lost 4 bases and J lost 9, with 16 bases in between. Germline CDR1 SGHTA, CDR2 FQGNSA. The CDR3 here is CASSSNVAIRPQHF. The DNA of the CDR3 is TGTGCCAGCAGCTCTAATGTCGCCATTCGGCCCCAGCATTTT.

The chain joins TRBV9 to TRBJ2-3, with 12 bases identical to TRBD2. Germline values: CDR1 SGDLS, CDR2 YYNGEE. The ends lost 3 bases at V and 0 bases at J; junction bases unmatched: 8. The CDR3 runs to 18 residues. CDR3 in DNA: TGTGCCAGCAGCGAGGGACTAGCGGGCGCAACTAGCACAGATACGCAGTATTTT. Translated: CASSEGLAGATSTDTQYF.

The V gene is TRBV27, the J gene TRBJ2-7; 7 bases are shared with TRBD1. V lost 6 bases, J lost 5 bases, and 13 bases stayed unmatched. CDR1 is MNHEY, CDR2 SMNVEV, per germline (reference sequence). The CDR3 length is 15 residues. Written as DNA, the CDR3 is TGTGCCAGCAGCCGTTCAGGGGACAGACCCAACGAGCAGTACTTC. Translated: CASSRSGDRPNEQYF.

This chain links TRBV7-2 with TRBJ2-2; a possible D gene is TRBD1 (6 bases). Trimming cost V 4 bases and J 1 base, with 7 bases left between them. Per the germline V gene, CDR1 is SGHTA and CDR2 is FQGNSA. This CDR3 comprises 14 residues. The CDR3 protein is CASSSGQNTGELFF. DNA for the CDR3: TGTGCCAGCAGCTCGGGACAGAACACCGGGGAGCTGTTTTTT.

This clone was seen more than once but under ten times. V is TRBV4-3 and J is TRBJ1-3; D possibly corresponds to TRBD1 (5 bases). V shed 4 bases and J shed 1 base, with 8 bases lying between them. This CDR3 has 14 amino acids. Germline V gene data show CDR1 as LGHNA and CDR2 as YSLEER. The CDR3 DNA sequence: TGCGCCAGCAGCCCGGGGGATTCTGGAAACACCATATATTTT. Its protein product is CASSPGDSGNTIYF.

The V call is TRBV25-1, the J call TRBJ1-6; a weak D match, TRBD1 (5 bases). CDR1 MGHDK and CDR2 SYGVNS come from the germline V gene. This CDR3 spans 15 amino acids. The ends were cut back, 4 bases at V and 10 bases at J, with 17 bases in the middle. CDR3 bases: TGTGCCAGCAGTGTCCCAGGCAGGGTAATGTCACCCCTCCACTTT. Amino acids: CASSVPGRVMSPLHF.

The chain employs TRBV6-5 and TRBJ1-6; 7 nucleotides agree with TRBD1. Germline CDR1 and CDR2: MNHEY and SVGAGI. This CDR3 contains 15 residues. V lost 5 bases to trimming and J lost 10 bases; unmatched junction nucleotides: 11. The CDR3, as DNA: TGTGCCAGCAGTATACAGGGGAATCCGCGCTCACCCCTCCACTTT. Its translation: CASSIQGNPRSPLHF.

This clone was recorded once. The genes are TRBV5-4 and TRBJ2-6; D possibly corresponds to TRBD1 (5 bases). Germline V lookup: CDR1 SGHNT, CDR2 YYREEE (reference sequence). The V gene lost 3 bases and the J gene lost 0 bases, with 19 bases spanning the gap. CDR3 size: 19 residues. CDR3 nucleotide sequence: TGTGCCAGCAGCTCGCCCCGACAGAATTATCCCTCTGGGGCCAACGTCCTGACTTTC. Its translation: CASSSPRQNYPSGANVLTF.

This clone was observed a handful of times. The gene calls are TRBV7-2 and TRBJ1-2, with TRBD1 matching over 7 bases. V lost 4 bases and J lost 8; bases outside the gene matches: 10. The germline V gene has CDR1 SGHTA and CDR2 FQGNSA. The CDR3 is 14 amino acids. The CDR3 protein is CASSSGQVHNGYTF. The CDR3 nucleotides are TGTGCCAGCAGCTCCGGACAGGTCCACAACGGCTACACCTTC.

This rearrangement joins TRBV5-5 to TRBJ2-1, with a possible D match to TRBD2 (7 bases). The CDR3 extends over 16 amino acids. Germline loops: CDR1 SGHKS, CDR2 YYEKEE (reference sequence). V was clipped by 3 bases and J by 9 bases, with 22 bases between them. The DNA of the CDR3 is TGTGCCAGCAGCTCCCCGTCTGGGGGGGCGCAAGGTGAGCAGTTCTTC. It codes for CASSSPSGGAQGEQFF.

The rearrangement joins TRBV7-9 to TRBJ1-6; D gene ambiguous. The germline gives CDR1 SEHNR, CDR2 FQNEAQ (reference sequence). Trimming shortened V by 2 bases and J by 2 bases, and 7 bases separated the two germline ends. This CDR3 region has 15 residues. The CDR3 region is CASSLTGAYNSPLHF. The CDR3 coding sequence is TGTGCCAGCAGCTTAACGGGAGCCTATAATTCACCCCTCCACTTT.

Here the CDR3 DNA reads TGTGCCAGCTCACCAGGAGCTAGGGGCATGGATGAGCAGTTCTTC. Translated: CASSPGARGMDEQFF. This chain connects TRBV18 to TRBJ2-1, with D maybe TRBD1 (5 bases). The CDR3 runs 15 residues. The V end was cut by 2 bases, the J end by 8 bases, with 16 bases between. Germline lookup yields CDR1 KGHSH and CDR2 LQKENI.

V usage is TRBV9 and J usage is TRBJ2-1; D may be TRBD1 (5 bases). V shed 0 bases and J shed 6 bases, with 16 bases lying between them. The CDR3 spans 16 residues. Per the germline V gene, CDR1 is SGDLS and CDR2 is YYNGEE. The DNA for the CDR3 is TGTGCCAGCAGCGTAGCAGACAGTGCACGCGTCAATGAGCAGTTCTTC. Protein sequence: CASSVADSARVNEQFF.

The gene calls are TRBV7-8 and TRBJ2-7; D is unresolved. Trimming left V 4 bases short and J 7 bases short, with 11 bases between. Germline V gene sequence: CDR1 SGHVS, CDR2 FQNEAQ. The CDR3 extends over 12 amino acids. The CDR3 loop reads CASSSPSREQYF. The CDR3 coding sequence is TGTGCCAGCAGCTCTCCTTCGAGGGAGCAGTACTTC. Full variable domain (missing parts from reference TRBV7-8 and TRBJ2-7): GAGVSQSPRYKVAKRGQDVALRCDPISGHVSLFWYQQALGQGPEFLTYFQNEAQLDKSGLPSDRFFAERPEGSVSTLKIQRTQQEDSAVYLCASSSPSREQYFGPGTRLTVT.

The chain is built from TRBV5-1 and TRBJ1-2, with 10 bases matching TRBD1. V lost 2 bases and J lost 4; bases outside the gene matches: 14. CDR1 and CDR2 from the germline V gene are SGHRS and YFSETQ. The length of the CDR3 is 18 residues. CDR3 in DNA: TGCGCCAGCAGCTTAGGTATTTCGACAGGGGGCAACCTCTATGGCTACACCTTC. The encoded protein is CASSLGISTGGNLYGYTF.

The CDR3 DNA is TGCGCCAGCAGCCAGACAGCAGGGGCGGCTAATGAAAAACTGTTTTTT. As protein: CASSQTAGAANEKLFF. The chain couples TRBV4-3 to TRBJ1-4; D perhaps matches TRBD1 (6 bases). The CDR3 is made up of 16 amino acids. Germline assignment: CDR1 LGHNA and CDR2 YSLEER. V dropped 3 bases and J dropped 3 bases, with 14 bases sitting between them.

The CDR3 reads CASTEDGQGLGEQYF. DNA of the CDR3: TGTGCCAGCACCGAGGACGGACAGGGTTTAGGGGAGCAGTACTTC. V and J are TRBV25-1 and TRBJ2-7; 8 bases line up with TRBD1. With V trimmed by 7 bases and J by 7 bases, 15 bases remained unmatched. The CDR3 contains 15 residues. The germline CDR1 and CDR2 sequences are MGHDK and SYGVNS.

V usage is TRBV18 and J usage is TRBJ2-7, with unresolved D. The germline gives CDR1 KGHSH, CDR2 LQKENI. V dropped 0 bases and J dropped 9 bases, with 12 bases sitting between them. The CDR3 has 13 residues. CDR3 residues: CASSPPEYSLQYF. CDR3 in DNA: TGTGCCAGCTCACCACCGGAGTATTCCCTGCAGTACTTC.

This clone occurred once. The chain uses TRBV6-5 and TRBJ2-5, with 7 bases fitting TRBD1. The CDR3 length is 13 residues. V shed 6 bases and J 5 bases; nucleotides not matched to a gene: 6. Germline V CDR1 and CDR2: MNHEY, SVGAGI. The CDR3 DNA follows: TGTGCCAGCAGCCGTGACAGGGTTGAGACCCAGTACTTC. Protein sequence: CASSRDRVETQYF.

The chain recombines TRBV18 with TRBJ2-7; perhaps TRBD1 as D (5 bases). This CDR3 has 13 amino acids. CDR1 is KGHSH and CDR2 is LQKENI in the germline V gene. The ends were cut back, 2 bases at V and 10 bases at J, with 15 bases in the middle. The CDR3 DNA sequence: TGTGCCAGCTCACCAGGTACAGGATTTAATCAGTACTTC. It encodes CASSPGTGFNQYF.